This record covers a single T cell receptor (beta chain). Its antigen is not known. The junction shows a germline mismatch at one end, possibly a read error. The CDR3 contains 10 residues. Germline V lookup: CDR1 MNHEY, CDR2 SVGEGT. This entry comes from a study of tumor and adjacent non-tumor tissue in lung cancer. Study at large: There were fewer than 15 adenocarcinoma, a couple of squamous cell carcinoma and 1 small cell lung cancer cases.

No cell sorting was done before RNA was extracted from the tissue. A modified ARM-PCR protocol with three rounds of nested PCR amplified TCRbeta. TCRdb analysed the multiplex PCR reads with MiXCR anew, one entry per CDR3 protein. The table lists over 85,000 distinct CDR3 sequences, 84% of them singletons, with more than 20% in the top ten. Study results and caveats: In normal lung, the top 100 clones were significantly more dominant than in tumor.

The specimen was lung tumor tissue. The rearrangement joins TRBV6-2 or TRBV6-3 to TRBJ2-3; TRBD2 might be the D (6 bases). The TCR comes from a man between 65 and 85 years old with non-small cell lung cancer. The CDR3 region has the DNA TGTGCTAGCGGTGCGGATAAGCAGTATTTT. This sequence encodes CASGADKQYF.